These T cell receptor beta chains were read from a single sample in a study of human T cells and chemical hapten exposure. TCRdb reprocessed the RACE reads via MiXCR and lists one record per CDR3 protein. Among about 30,000 distinct CDR3 sequences listed, more than 5% were seen once. The specimen was whole blood, collected in connection with sensitization to the hapten diphenylcyclopropenone (DPC). These receptors originate from a man under 40 with alopecia areata. Some clones in this sample may be carry-over from other donors' samples. The conserved cysteine and the conserved F or W are not part of the CDR3 here. Each record gives: J gene, V gene, CDR3 protein.

j_gene: TRBJ1-6; v_gene: TRBV5-6; CDR3aa: ASEETGAYNSPLH
j_gene: TRBJ2-1; v_gene: TRBV11-2; CDR3aa: ASSSLRERAYNEQF
j_gene: TRBJ2-3; v_gene: TRBV15; CDR3aa: ATSGGLAGRTDTQY
j_gene: TRBJ2-2; v_gene: TRBV12-3/TRBV12-4; CDR3aa: ASSTSGGAGELF
j_gene: TRBJ2-7; v_gene: TRBV7-2; CDR3aa: ASSLALASFTPYEQY
j_gene: TRBJ2-1; v_gene: TRBV5-8; CDR3aa: ASSFGGSSYNEQF
j_gene: TRBJ2-1; v_gene: TRBV4-1; CDR3aa: ASSQVVPIWGHDEQF
j_gene: TRBJ1-1; v_gene: TRBV11-2; CDR3aa: ASSLDPSTEAF
j_gene: TRBJ2-1; v_gene: TRBV30; CDR3aa: AWSLRAGNEQF
j_gene: TRBJ1-5; v_gene: TRBV4-2; CDR3aa: ASSQEGDRGNQPQH
j_gene: TRBJ1-2; v_gene: TRBV12-3/TRBV12-4; CDR3aa: ASSLTGFHGYT
j_gene: TRBJ2-7; v_gene: TRBV6-1; CDR3aa: ASSVEGQDHYEQY
j_gene: TRBJ1-1; v_gene: TRBV29-1; CDR3aa: SVEARISGTEAF
j_gene: TRBJ2-7; v_gene: TRBV10-3; CDR3aa: AKALAGREY